The next 27 T cell receptor beta chains were all read from a single sample in a study of cytomegalovirus exposure and HLA in healthy donors. The PCR used 60 Vbeta and 13 Jbeta primers. The data were produced by immunoSEQ multiplex PCR, yet TCRdb's version contains in-frame clones alone and is incomplete. Of 120,000 or so clones detected, roughly 78% appear once; the ten largest clones hold about a tenth. Material: PBMCs. The receptors were gathered from a man aged 30 to 45 in good health and CMV-seropositive.

The chain uses TRBV27 and TRBJ2-1; 7 bases line up with TRBD1. With 5 bases clipped from V and 0 bases from J, the junction kept 7 bases outside the gene matches. CDR3 size: 16 residues. Germline lookup yields CDR1 MNHEY and CDR2 SMNVEV (reference sequence). The CDR3 DNA follows: TGTGCCAGCAGTGGCTGGACAGGAAGCTCCTACAATGAGCAGTTCTTC. This sequence encodes CASSGWTGSSYNEQFF.

V is TRBV9 and J is TRBJ2-3; D is undetermined. The CDR3 spans 14 residues. V was pared by 0 bases and J by 0 bases, with 5 bases between. CDR1 and CDR2 (germline): SGDLS, YYNGEE. This CDR3 reads CASSVETSTDTQYF. The CDR3 region has the DNA TGTGCCAGCAGCGTAGAAACTAGCACAGATACGCAGTATTTT.

This clone appeared once. This chain uses TRBV5-1 with TRBJ2-3; 7 bases match TRBD2. The V gene's germline CDR1 is SGHRS and CDR2 YFSETQ. The trim removed 0 bases at V and 0 bases at J, leaving 4 bases unmatched. This CDR3 is 16 amino acids long. The CDR3 protein is CASSLELAYSTDTQYF. The CDR3 DNA reads as TGCGCCAGCAGCTTGGAACTAGCGTATAGCACAGATACGCAGTATTTT.

The chain joins TRBV27 to TRBJ2-1, with 8 nucleotides matching TRBD2. With V trimmed by 7 bases and J by 7 bases, 6 bases remained unmatched. This CDR3 has 13 residues. Germline CDR1 is MNHEY and CDR2 is SMNVEV (reference sequence). The chain's CDR3 is CASTPRGGNEQFF. In nucleotides, the CDR3 is TGTGCCAGCACCCCACGGGGGGGAAATGAGCAGTTCTTC.

This clone is a singleton in its sample. The chain combines TRBV6-5 with TRBJ1-2; 7 bases are a match to TRBD1. Germline values: CDR1 MNHEY, CDR2 SVGAGI. With 7 bases clipped from V and 3 bases from J, the junction kept 8 bases outside the gene matches. The length of the CDR3 is 14 residues. DNA of the CDR3: TGTGCCAGCACCCCCCGGCAGGGGGACTATGGCTACACCTTC. Amino acids: CASTPRQGDYGYTF.

V usage is TRBV5-4 and J usage is TRBJ2-5; TRBD1 aligns across 7 bases. Germline V gene data show CDR1 as SGHNT and CDR2 as YYREEE (reference sequence). The V gene end was trimmed by 3 bases and the J gene end by 5 bases; junction bases not matched to a gene: 4. This CDR3 spans 13 amino acids. This CDR3 reads CASSWVQGETQYF. CDR3 sequence (DNA): TGTGCCAGCAGCTGGGTACAGGGGGAGACCCAGTACTTC.

The V and J genes are TRBV5-1 and TRBJ2-5; tentatively, D is TRBD1 (5 bases). CDR3 length: 14 amino acids. Trimming stripped 4 bases from V and 1 base from J, with 11 bases between. Germline V lookup: CDR1 SGHRS, CDR2 YFSETQ. The CDR3, as DNA: TGCGCCAGCAGCGTTCAGGGCGGCCAAGAGACCCAGTACTTC. Protein product: CASSVQGGQETQYF. Combining the CDR3 with reference TRBV5-1 and TRBJ2-5 gives the whole variable domain KAGVTQTPRYLIKTRGQQVTLSCSPISGHRSVSWYQQTPGQGLQFLFEYFSETQRNKGNFPGRFSGRQFSNSRSEMNVSTLELGDSALYLCASSVQGGQETQYFGPGTRLLVL.

This rearrangement joins TRBV7-9 to TRBJ2-5; D is possibly TRBD2 (5 bases). Trimming removed 5 bases from V and 2 bases from J, with 24 bases in between. Germline-derived CDR1 and CDR2 are SEHNR and FQNEAQ (reference sequence). CDR3 size: 18 residues. DNA for the CDR3: TGTGCCAGCAGCCAATATCAATTCGGGATTCGGGGACAAGAGACCCAGTACTTC. It is translated as CASSQYQFGIRGQETQYF.

This chain links TRBV6-5 with TRBJ1-2; TRBD1 is a possible D gene (6 bases). The CDR3 covers 15 residues. Trimming cost V 0 bases and J 8 bases, with 16 bases left between them. From germline, CDR1 is MNHEY and CDR2 SVGAGI. The CDR3: CASSYSPIGGQGYTF. CDR3 DNA: TGTGCCAGCAGTTACTCGCCCATAGGGGGACAAGGCTACACCTTC.

J is TRBJ2-7 and V is TRBV6-5; a weak D match, TRBD2 (5 bases). The CDR3 is 14 residues long. Germline CDR1 MNHEY, CDR2 SVGAGI. Trimming cost V 5 bases and J 1 base, with 12 bases left between them. This CDR3 reads CASSRTRNSYEQYF. The CDR3 DNA sequence: TGTGCCAGCAGTCGAACTAGAAATTCCTACGAGCAGTACTTC.

V and J are TRBV19 and TRBJ2-5; possible D gene TRBD1, 5 bases. The CDR3 is made up of 14 amino acids. Germline CDR1 is LNHDA and CDR2 is SQIVND (reference sequence). V lost 1 base and J lost 0, with 6 bases in between. The CDR3 sequence: CASSIVTDQETQYF. Written as DNA, the CDR3 is TGTGCCAGTAGTATAGTGACAGACCAAGAGACCCAGTACTTC.

The V call is TRBV2, the J call TRBJ2-7, with TRBD2 as a possible D gene (5 bases). Germline assignment: CDR1 SNHLY and CDR2 FYNNEI. The CDR3 is 12 amino acids. V shed 6 bases and J shed 2 bases, with 8 bases lying between them. The DNA for the CDR3 is TGTGCCAGCAGGGACTTTCCCTACGAGCAGTACTTC. This sequence encodes CASRDFPYEQYF.

This clone was counted between two and nine times. V is TRBV25-1 and J is TRBJ2-7; 12 bases align to TRBD1. This CDR3 is built from 15 residues. From germline, CDR1 is MGHDK and CDR2 SYGVNS. Trimming removed 3 bases from V and 4 bases from J; junction bases left unmatched: 4. The CDR3 nucleotides are TGTGCCAGCAGTGAGGGGACAGGGGGCTATTACGAGCAGTACTTC. As protein: CASSEGTGGYYEQYF.

The chain is built from TRBV19 and TRBJ1-5; D gene uncertain. The CDR3 spans 12 residues. Germline V gene lookup returns CDR1 LNHDA and CDR2 SQIVND (reference sequence). V was trimmed by 8 bases and J by 0 bases, leaving 5 bases between them. The DNA of the CDR3 is TGTGCCAGTGCGTTTAGCAATCAGCCCCAGCATTTT. Its protein product is CASAFSNQPQHF.

This clone is a singleton in its sample. The chain couples TRBV5-1 to TRBJ1-5, with 7 positions matching TRBD1. CDR1 and CDR2 from the germline V gene are SGHRS and YFSETQ. With V trimmed by 2 bases and J by 2 bases, 4 bases remained unmatched. The CDR3 totals 15 residues. This CDR3 reads CASSLSTGGNQPQHF. In DNA form, the CDR3 reads TGCGCCAGCAGCTTAAGCACAGGGGGCAATCAGCCCCAGCATTTT.

CDR3 sequence: CASSQDPGLAGGRFF. CDR3 DNA: TGCGCCAGCAGCCAGGACCCCGGACTAGCGGGAGGAAGGTTCTTC. The chain is built from TRBV4-3 and TRBJ2-1; TRBD2 matches 14 bases. There are 15 residues in the CDR3. CDR1 and CDR2 (germline): LGHNA, YSLEER. With V trimmed by 3 bases and J by 15 bases, 10 bases remained unmatched.

This chain connects TRBV2 to TRBJ2-2; 11 nucleotides align to TRBD1. The CDR3 covers 15 residues. J gave up 5 bases and V 4 bases, and 3 bases lay outside the gene matches. CDR1 is SNHLY, CDR2 FYNNEI, per germline. In DNA form, the CDR3 reads TGTGCCAGCAGTGGGACAGGGGGCTATACCGGGGAGCTGTTTTTT. It is translated as CASSGTGGYTGELFF. Full variable domain (rest looked up from reference TRBV2 and TRBJ2-2): EPEVTQTPSHQVTQMGQEVILRCVPISNHLYFYWYRQILGQKVEFLVSFYNNEISEKSEIFDDQFSVERPDGSNFTLKIRSTKLEDSAMYFCASSGTGGYTGELFFGEGSRLTVL.

The V call is TRBV9, the J call TRBJ2-2; 7 bases align to TRBD2. V lost 7 bases, J lost 3 bases, and 12 bases stayed unmatched. The CDR3 covers 16 residues. Germline values: CDR1 SGDLS, CDR2 YYNGEE. CDR3 region: CASHKEAGSYTGELFF. The CDR3, as DNA: TGTGCCAGCCACAAAGAAGCGGGATCATACACCGGGGAGCTGTTTTTT.

This sequence joins TRBV6-1 and TRBJ1-5; weak D call: TRBD1 (5 bases). The CDR3 consists of 13 residues. The germline V gene has CDR1 MNHNS and CDR2 SASEGT. Trimming shortened V by 4 bases and J by 3 bases, and 7 bases separated the two germline ends. The DNA for the CDR3 is TGTGCCAGCAGTGGACAGAACAATCAGCCCCAGCATTTT. Translation gives CASSGQNNQPQHF.

The chain couples TRBV5-6 to TRBJ2-1, with 8 bases lining up with TRBD2. Germline assignment: CDR1 SGHDT and CDR2 YYEEEE. V lost 1 base, J lost 4 bases, and 10 bases stayed unmatched. The CDR3 contains 17 residues. CDR3 loop: CASSLRLAGFSYNEQFF. DNA of the CDR3: TGTGCCAGCAGCTTGCGGCTAGCGGGCTTCAGTTACAATGAGCAGTTCTTC.

The chain is built from TRBV4-1 and TRBJ2-7; D is uncertain. CDR1 is MGHRA and CDR2 is YSYEKL in the germline V gene. The ends were cut back, 0 bases at V and 2 bases at J, with 8 bases in the middle. The CDR3 runs 14 residues. CDR3 sequence: CASSQEAPAYEQYF. The CDR3 coding sequence is TGCGCCAGCAGCCAAGAGGCACCTGCCTACGAGCAGTACTTC.

The V and J genes are TRBV5-8 and TRBJ2-2; D may be TRBD1 (6 bases). V was trimmed by 2 bases and J by 4 bases, leaving 15 bases between them. The CDR3 covers 16 residues. CDR1 is SGHTS and CDR2 is YDEGEE in the germline V gene. The CDR3 region is CASSFPTGSVTGELFF. Here the CDR3 DNA reads TGTGCCAGCAGCTTCCCTACAGGGTCGGTCACCGGGGAGCTGTTTTTT.

The chain employs TRBV15 and TRBJ2-7; 8 bases agree with TRBD1. CDR1 and CDR2 from the germline V gene are LNHNV and YYDKDF (reference sequence). After removal of 4 bases from V and 0 bases from J, the junction contained 5 bases not matched to a gene. The CDR3 contains 15 residues. CDR3 amino acids: CATSTGQGSSYEQYF. As DNA, the CDR3 is TGTGCCACCAGCACAGGACAGGGAAGCTCCTACGAGCAGTACTTC.

The genes are TRBV10-2 and TRBJ1-5; D perhaps matches TRBD1 (5 bases). Germline lookup yields CDR1 WSHSY and CDR2 SAAADI. The CDR3 sequence is 14 residues long. Trimming cost V 6 bases and J 11 bases, with 20 bases left between them. CDR3 residues: CASSRDLTEKSQHF. The DNA of the CDR3 is TGCGCCAGCAGCAGGGACTTGACAGAGAAATCCCAGCATTTT.

The rearrangement uses TRBV7-6 and TRBJ2-6, with D maybe TRBD1 (6 bases). The CDR3 has 16 residues. Trimming left V 2 bases short and J 0 bases short, with 8 bases between. Germline V gene lookup returns CDR1 SGHVS and CDR2 FNYEAQ. CDR3 loop: CASSLLGGSGANVLTF. In DNA, the CDR3 is TGTGCCAGCAGCTTATTAGGGGGCTCTGGGGCCAACGTCCTGACTTTC.

This chain links TRBV6-1 with TRBJ2-7; TRBD1 matches 11 bases. With V trimmed by 6 bases and J by 1 base, 5 bases remained unmatched. The CDR3 contains 15 residues. The V gene's germline CDR1 is MNHNS and CDR2 SASEGT. The CDR3, as DNA: TGTGCCAGCAGCACGGGACAGGGGGATTCCTACGAGCAGTACTTC. Its protein is CASSTGQGDSYEQYF.

The V call is TRBV7-2, the J call TRBJ1-3; no firm D call. Germline values: CDR1 SGHTA, CDR2 FQGNSA. Trimming cost V 6 bases and J 2 bases, with 14 bases left between them. There are 15 residues in the CDR3. CDR3 nucleotides: TGTGCCAGCAGTATGCGCTTGTTAGCTGGAAACACCATATATTTT. Amino acids: CASSMRLLAGNTIYF.